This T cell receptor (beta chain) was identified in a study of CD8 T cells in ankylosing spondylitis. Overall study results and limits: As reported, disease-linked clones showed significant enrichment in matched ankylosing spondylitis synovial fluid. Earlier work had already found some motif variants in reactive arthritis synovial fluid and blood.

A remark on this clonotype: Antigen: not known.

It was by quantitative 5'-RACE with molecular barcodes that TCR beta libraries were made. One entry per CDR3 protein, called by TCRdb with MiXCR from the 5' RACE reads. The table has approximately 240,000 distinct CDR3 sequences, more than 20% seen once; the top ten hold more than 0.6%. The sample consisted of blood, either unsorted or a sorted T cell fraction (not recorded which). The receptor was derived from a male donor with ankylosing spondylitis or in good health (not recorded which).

The CDR3 DNA sequence: TGCGCCAGCAGTATAGACGGCACATATGGCTACACCTTC. Translation: CASSIDGTYGYTF. V is TRBV10-2 and J is TRBJ1-2; D remains unclear. V lost 5 bases, J lost 5 bases, and 12 bases lay in between. The CDR3 length is 13 residues. Germline CDR1 WSHSY, CDR2 SAAADI.